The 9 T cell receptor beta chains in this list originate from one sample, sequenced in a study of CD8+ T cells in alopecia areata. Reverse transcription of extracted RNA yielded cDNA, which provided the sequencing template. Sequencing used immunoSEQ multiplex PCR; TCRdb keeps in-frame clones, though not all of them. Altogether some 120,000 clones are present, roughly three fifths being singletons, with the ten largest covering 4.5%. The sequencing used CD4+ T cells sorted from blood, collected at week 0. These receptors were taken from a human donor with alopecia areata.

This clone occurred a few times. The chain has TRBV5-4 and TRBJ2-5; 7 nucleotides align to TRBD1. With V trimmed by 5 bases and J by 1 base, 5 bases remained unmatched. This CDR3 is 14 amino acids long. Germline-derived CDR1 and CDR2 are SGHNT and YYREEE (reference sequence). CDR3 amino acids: CASRQRQGQETQYF. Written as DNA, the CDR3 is TGTGCCAGCAGACAGCGACAGGGCCAAGAGACCCAGTACTTC.

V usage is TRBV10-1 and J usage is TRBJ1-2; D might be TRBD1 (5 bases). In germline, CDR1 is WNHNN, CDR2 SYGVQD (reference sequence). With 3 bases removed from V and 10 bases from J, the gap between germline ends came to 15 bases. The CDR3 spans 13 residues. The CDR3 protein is CASSESGTVVYTF. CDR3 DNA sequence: TGCGCCAGCAGTGAATCAGGGACGGTGGTCTACACCTTC.

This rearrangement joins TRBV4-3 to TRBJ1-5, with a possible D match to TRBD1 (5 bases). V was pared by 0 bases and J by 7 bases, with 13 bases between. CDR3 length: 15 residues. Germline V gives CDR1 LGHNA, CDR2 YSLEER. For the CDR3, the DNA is TGCGCCAGCAGCCAAGATTATGGGGGGAACCAGCCCCAGCATTTT. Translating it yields CASSQDYGGNQPQHF.

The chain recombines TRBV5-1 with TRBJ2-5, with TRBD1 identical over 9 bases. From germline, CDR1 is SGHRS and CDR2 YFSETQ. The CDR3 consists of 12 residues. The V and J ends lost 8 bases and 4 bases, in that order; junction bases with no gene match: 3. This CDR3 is CASGQGRETQYF. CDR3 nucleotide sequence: TGCGCCAGTGGACAGGGGAGAGAGACCCAGTACTTC.

This CDR3 reads CASSYREREKLFF. The CDR3 DNA is TGTGCCAGCAGTTACAGGGAGCGTGAAAAACTGTTTTTT. The rearrangement joins TRBV6-6 to TRBJ1-4; D is undetermined. The germline CDR1 and CDR2 sequences are MNHNY and SVGAGI (reference sequence). V lost 2 bases, J lost 7 bases, and 8 bases lay in between. This CDR3 spans 13 amino acids.

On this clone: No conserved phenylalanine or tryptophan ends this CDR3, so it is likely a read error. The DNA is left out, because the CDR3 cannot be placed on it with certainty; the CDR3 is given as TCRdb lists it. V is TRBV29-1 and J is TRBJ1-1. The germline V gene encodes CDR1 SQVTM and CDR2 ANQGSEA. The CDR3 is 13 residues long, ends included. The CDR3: CSVVMAEALKLSL.

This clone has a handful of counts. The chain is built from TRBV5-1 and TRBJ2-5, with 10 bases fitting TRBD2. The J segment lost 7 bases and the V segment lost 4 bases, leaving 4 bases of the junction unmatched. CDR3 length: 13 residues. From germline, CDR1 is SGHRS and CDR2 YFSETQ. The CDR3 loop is CASSVERGGTQYF. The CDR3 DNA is TGCGCCAGCAGCGTCGAGCGGGGGGGGACCCAGTACTTC.

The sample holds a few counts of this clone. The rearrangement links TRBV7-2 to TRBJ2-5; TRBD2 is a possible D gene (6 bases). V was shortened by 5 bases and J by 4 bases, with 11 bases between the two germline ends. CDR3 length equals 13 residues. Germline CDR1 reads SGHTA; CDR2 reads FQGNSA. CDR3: CASSLDGGETQYF. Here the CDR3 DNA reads TGTGCCAGCAGCCTTGACGGGGGAGAGACCCAGTACTTC.

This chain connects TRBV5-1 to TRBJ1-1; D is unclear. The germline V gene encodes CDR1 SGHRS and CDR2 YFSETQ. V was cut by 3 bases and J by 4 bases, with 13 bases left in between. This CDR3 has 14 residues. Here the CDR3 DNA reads TGCGCCAGCAGCTCCCAGGCAGTCCTCACTGAAGCTTTCTTT. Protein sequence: CASSSQAVLTEAFF.